This T cell receptor (beta chain) was identified during a study of T cell changes during pregnancy in multiple sclerosis. Here immunoSEQ multiplex PCR was the method, and the copy in TCRdb shows in-frame clones only, minus some. The sample holds about 59,000 clones, approximately 93% seen once. Germline CDR1 SEHNR, CDR2 FQNEAQ (reference sequence). V lost 5 bases to trimming and J lost 6 bases; unmatched junction nucleotides: 8. CDR3 length equals 14 residues. The sequence came from a female donor with multiple sclerosis, enrolled in a pregnancy study. This chain uses TRBV7-9 with TRBJ2-7, with 9 bases lining up with TRBD1. Sequencing used CD8+ T cells from peripheral blood mononuclear cells, obtained in the third trimester of pregnancy. The CDR3 region is CASSPGTGKGEQYF. CDR3 nucleotide sequence: TGTGCCAGCAGCCCTGGGACAGGGAAGGGCGAGCAGTACTTC.